Listed below are T cell receptor beta chains from one sample, sequenced in a study of blood T cells in healthy people across ages. Each CDR3 protein gets one entry after TCRdb re-called the 5' RACE reads with MiXCR. In the table there are about 1,600,000 distinct CDR3 sequences, approximately 40% of which are singletons. The material sequenced was blood. Receptor source: a young woman in good health. Each CDR3 is given with its conserved first and last residue. The D gene is left open where the match is weak. Clone size is not always given. Where it is, it says once, few, many or a class for expanded clones.

>TRBV27|NA|TRBD1|TRBJ2-7
CASSFQGQGSEQYF
>TRBV3-1|NA|NA|TRBJ1-1
CASSQVEMNTEAFF
>TRBV4-1|NA|NA|NA
CASSQGQGNSYNEQYF
>TRBV27|NA|NA|TRBJ1-5
CASSLRARYQPQHF
>TRBV7-9|NA|TRBD2|TRBJ2-5
CASSLNQRGGKNEQYF
>TRBV11-2|NA|NA|TRBJ2-1
CASAISTVNEQFF
>TRBV30|few|TRBD1|TRBJ2-1
CAWDRGLIDEQFF
>TRBV6-2/TRBV6-3|NA|TRBD2|TRBJ2-3
CASQRGGFTDTQYF
>TRBV7-9|NA|NA|TRBJ2-7
CASSGTRPSYEQYF
>TRBV5-1|NA|TRBD1|TRBJ1-1
CASSLAVTGMNTEAFF
>TRBV20-1|few|NA|TRBJ1-1
CSARDVRGNTEAFF
>TRBV20-1|few|TRBD2|TRBJ2-7
CSARSGLAESYEQYF
>TRBV2|NA|NA|TRBJ1-1
CASQRGTEAFF
>TRBV20-1|NA|TRBD1|NA
CSARGETGSSYNEQYF
>TRBV29-1|NA|NA|TRBJ2-5
CSLSTTPYNEQYF
>TRBV7-8|NA|TRBD1|TRBJ1-4
CAGSLYTGDRVEKLVF
>TRBV14|once|TRBD1|TRBJ2-1
CASSQERFGQGNTHPDEETQFF